These 12 T cell receptor beta chains were sequenced from one sample in a study of cytomegalovirus exposure and HLA in healthy donors (TCRdb year 2017). Libraries came from the immunoSEQ multiplex PCR assay. For the multiplex PCR, a mixture combining 60 forward primers for TCR Vbeta segments and 13 reverse primers for TCR Jbeta segments was used. As stored in TCRdb, this immuneACCESS dataset retains in-frame rearrangements with V and J assigned. A fraction of the clones does not appear; measured against another copy, unresolved V genes explain less than half of the discrepancy, and the remainder lacks a known reason. The sample records 40,000 or so clones, less than 85% of which are singletons. The ten largest clones take up roughly 7.9% of the sample. The material sequenced was PBMCs. Receptors originate from a woman aged 30 to 39 in good health and CMV-seropositive.

Only one count was recorded for this clone. This sequence joins TRBV18 and TRBJ2-3, with D unclear. Germline V gives CDR1 KGHSH, CDR2 LQKENI. The CDR3 loop spans 13 amino acids. V was shortened by 0 bases and J by 3 bases, with 4 bases between the two germline ends. CDR3 in amino acids: CASSPPSTDTQYF. In DNA, the CDR3 is TGTGCCAGCTCACCACCGAGTACAGATACGCAGTATTTT.

This chain uses TRBV28 with TRBJ1-5; D call uncertain. The CDR3 runs to 14 residues. Germline V CDR1 and CDR2: MDHEN, SYDVKM. Trimming shortened V by 2 bases and J by 7 bases, and 12 bases separated the two germline ends. This chain's CDR3 is CASSLGQSRQPQHF. As DNA, the CDR3 is TGTGCCAGCAGTTTAGGGCAGTCACGACAGCCCCAGCATTTT.

The rearrangement joins TRBV29-1 to TRBJ1-1, with D perhaps TRBD1 (6 bases). The ends were cut back, 6 bases at V and 0 bases at J, with 17 bases in the middle. Germline V gives CDR1 SQVTM, CDR2 ANQGSEA. The CDR3 sequence is 15 residues long. This chain's CDR3 is CSVYDRFLMNTEAFF. The CDR3 nucleotides are TGCAGCGTCTATGACAGGTTCCTCATGAACACTGAAGCTTTCTTT.

This clone was seen a single time. The CDR3 nucleotides are TGTGCCAGCAGCGAGGGGATTAGCAGGGGCTCCTACGAGCAGTACTTC. Protein sequence: CASSEGISRGSYEQYF. This chain joins TRBV9 and TRBJ2-7; TRBD1 is a possible D gene (6 bases). CDR3 length: 16 residues. CDR1 is SGDLS and CDR2 is YYNGEE in the germline V gene. Between the trimmed V and J ends, which lost 3 bases and 0 bases, there was a span of 16 bases.

This sequence joins TRBV5-6 and TRBJ1-1, with a tentative D call TRBD1 (5 bases). CDR1 is SGHDT, CDR2 YYEEEE, per germline. The CDR3 covers 15 residues. V dropped 3 bases and J dropped 1 base, with 13 bases sitting between them. Written as DNA, the CDR3 is TGTGCCAGCAGCTACCTCACAGGTTCGAACACTGAAGCTTTCTTT. Its protein product is CASSYLTGSNTEAFF.

The chain recombines TRBV5-1 with TRBJ2-7; 7 nucleotides line up with TRBD2. Looked up from germline, CDR1 is SGHRS and CDR2 is YFSETQ. V trimming: 0 bases; J trimming: 2 bases; junction bases outside the gene matches: 14. The CDR3 is 18 amino acids. The CDR3 DNA is TGCGCCAGCAGCTTGGCAGAGTATTGGGGGGGGACCCCCTACGAGCAGTACTTC. As protein: CASSLAEYWGGTPYEQYF.

V usage is TRBV5-1 and J usage is TRBJ2-5; 7 positions match TRBD2. From germline, CDR1 is SGHRS and CDR2 YFSETQ. V lost 7 bases to trimming and J lost 4 bases; unmatched junction nucleotides: 13. The CDR3 spans 15 residues. CDR3 residues: CASWSGLGVGETQYF. The CDR3 region has the DNA TGCGCCAGCTGGTCCGGACTAGGGGTGGGAGAGACCCAGTACTTC.

The CDR3 here is CASSAGTESLDYGYTF. As DNA, the CDR3 is TGTGCCAGCAGTGCCGGGACAGAGTCTCTAGACTATGGCTACACCTTC. The chain employs TRBV7-9 and TRBJ1-2; 7 nucleotides line up with TRBD1. This CDR3 region has 16 residues. The junction had 13 bases not matched to a gene; V was cut back by 6 bases and J by 3 bases. CDR1 SEHNR and CDR2 FQNEAQ come from the germline V gene (reference sequence).

The chain recombines TRBV19 with TRBJ2-5; 9 bases are a match to TRBD1. The J call may be wrong; the DNA end is better matched by TRBJ2-7. CDR1 and CDR2 from the germline V gene are LNHDA and SQIVND (reference sequence). The CDR3 contains 16 residues. CDR3 DNA: TGTGCCAGTAGTACTTTCTCCGGGACAGGGCGTAACGAGCAGTACTTC. It yields the protein CASSTFSGTGRNEQYF.

V is TRBV28 and J is TRBJ2-7, with 8 nucleotides matching TRBD2. The junction had 11 bases not matched to a gene; V was cut back by 5 bases and J by 2 bases. From germline, CDR1 is MDHEN and CDR2 SYDVKM. CDR3 length: 16 amino acids. CDR3 sequence reads: CASSTREGGGPYEQYF. CDR3 DNA sequence: TGTGCCAGCAGTACCCGGGAGGGCGGGGGGCCCTACGAGCAGTACTTC. Complete variable domain (other parts from reference TRBV28 and TRBJ2-7): DVKVTQSSRYLVKRTGEKVFLECVQDMDHENMFWYRQDPGLGLRLIYFSYDVKMKEKGDIPEGYSVSREKKERFSLILESASTNQTSMYLCASSTREGGGPYEQYFGPGTRLTVT.

In its sample, this clone was seen once. The rearrangement joins TRBV7-2 to TRBJ1-5, with D possibly matching TRBD1 (6 bases). Trimming shortened V by 5 bases and J by 15 bases, and 20 bases separated the two germline ends. The CDR3 loop spans 13 amino acids. Per the germline V gene, CDR1 is SGHTA and CDR2 is FQGNSA. The CDR3, as DNA: TGTGCCAGCAGCCTAACAGGGCAGGGTTTAAGGCATTTT. Translated: CASSLTGQGLRHF. The full variable domain, rest sourced from reference TRBV7-2 and TRBJ1-5, is GAGVSQSPSNKVTEKGKDVELRCDPISGHTALYWYRQSLGQGLEFLIYFQGNSAPDKSGLPSDRFSAERTGGSVSTLTIQRTQQEDSAVYLCASSLTGQGLRHFGDGTRLSIL.

This clone was found a few times. This rearrangement joins TRBV7-8 to TRBJ2-2; D might be TRBD2 (5 bases). V was shortened by 7 bases and J by 0 bases, with 15 bases between the two germline ends. Germline V CDR1 and CDR2: SGHVS, FQNEAQ. The CDR3 length is 16 residues. CDR3 sequence: CASNNGGTSNTGELFF. The CDR3 DNA reads TGTGCCAGCAACAACGGAGGCACTTCGAACACCGGGGAGCTGTTTTTT.